What follows are 3 T cell receptor beta chains derived from one specimen sequenced in a study of monozygotic twins with inflammatory bowel disease. TCRdb re-called the 5' RACE reads and catalogs CDR3 proteins one per entry, DNA excluded. This repertoire includes around 450,000 distinct CDR3 sequences. The material sequenced was blood. The receptors shown here come from a human donor with ulcerative colitis or Crohn's disease, or a healthy co-twin of an affected twin (not recorded which).

This chain connects TRBV5-1 to TRBJ1-4. Per the germline V gene, CDR1 is SGHRS and CDR2 is YFSETQ. The CDR3 covers 15 residues. CDR3 protein: CASSLVSGMGEKLFF.

The gene calls are TRBV12-3 or TRBV12-4 and TRBJ1-1. The length of the CDR3 is 13 residues. This chain's CDR3 is CASSGLLSTEAFF.

The rearrangement links TRBV5-1 to TRBJ2-5; the TRBD1 assignment by TCRdb is unverifiable without DNA. CDR1 is SGHRS and CDR2 is YFSETQ in the germline V gene. The CDR3 totals 12 residues. The CDR3 loop is CASSWTGETQYF.